The clone carrying this T cell receptor (beta chain) was seen many times. Axillary draining lymph nodes of breast cancer patients supplied the node samples. TCRdb redid the calling of the multiplex PCR reads with MiXCR, one entry per CDR3 protein. Among about 180,000 distinct CDR3 sequences listed, 25% to 40% were seen once. This sample was taken from a study of breast tumors, draining lymph nodes, adjacent tissues. The specimen was axillary lymph node tissue. This receptor was taken from a female donor with breast cancer. Some clones in this sample may be carry-over from other donors' samples.

The CDR3 here is CASSQRETNEQYF. Here the CDR3 DNA reads TGTGCCAGCTCCCAACGGGAGACAAACGAGCAGTACTTC. The rearrangement links TRBV18 to TRBJ2-7, with TRBD2 as a possible D gene (6 bases). Trimming left V 6 bases short and J 5 bases short, with 14 bases between. The CDR3 is 13 residues long. Germline V gene lookup returns CDR1 KGHSH and CDR2 LQKENI.